What follows is one T cell receptor beta chain and its context. Germline V CDR1 and CDR2: KGHSH, LQKENI. Losses at the gene ends were 4 bases for V and 4 bases for J; bases not matched to a gene: 2. The CDR3 is 13 amino acids. Clones were read by immunoSEQ multiplex PCR, and TCRdb kept only the in-frame ones, dropping some. The table records approximately 30,000 clones, 90% to 95% of them present only once. This sample was included in a study of blood T cell repertoires in COVID-19. Whole-study context: Whether acute or convalescent, the COVID-19 samples came from the United States, Italy and Spain. Sources were T cells, B-cell-depleted T cells, or PBMCs; the material itself was cDNA or gDNA.

Sequencing was done on a sample of peripheral blood. The source is a human donor with active COVID-19. The donor label of this sample is uncertain. The genes are TRBV18 and TRBJ1-2; 8 positions agree with TRBD1. The CDR3, as DNA: TGTGCCAGCTCACTCGGACAGGGCTATGGCTACACCTTC. This translates into CASSLGQGYGYTF. Combining the CDR3 with reference TRBV18 and TRBJ1-2 gives the whole variable domain NAGVMQNPRHLVRRRGQEARLRCSPMKGHSHVYWYRQLPEEGLKFMVYLQKENIIDESGMPKERFSAEFPKEGPSILRIQQVVRGDSAAYFCASSLGQGYGYTFGSGTRLTVV.